This T cell receptor (beta chain) was recovered during a study of response to subunit inactivated influenza vaccine. Findings and limits, study-wide: That few new T cells are recruited by each seasonal influenza vaccination was the authors' suggestion.

To note about this clonotype: Its specificity is unknown.

V lost 4 bases, J lost 4 bases, and 14 bases lay in between. The CDR3 is made up of 14 amino acids. Germline CDR1 LGHNA, CDR2 YNFKEQ. TCRdb recomputed calls from the RT-PCR reads with MiXCR, one row per CDR3 protein. In the table there are about 160,000 distinct CDR3 sequences, under 13% of which are singletons. This specimen consisted of non-naive T cells sorted from PBMCs, obtained roughly 6 weeks after vaccination. The J gene is TRBJ2-7, the V gene TRBV4-2; D may be TRBD2 (6 bases). This clonotype originated in a man aged 50 to 59 who received an inactivated influenza vaccine. The CDR3 DNA reads TGTGCCAGCAGCCGGGGGGTAAGCGGTTACGAGCAGTACTTC. Its protein product is CASSRGVSGYEQYF.